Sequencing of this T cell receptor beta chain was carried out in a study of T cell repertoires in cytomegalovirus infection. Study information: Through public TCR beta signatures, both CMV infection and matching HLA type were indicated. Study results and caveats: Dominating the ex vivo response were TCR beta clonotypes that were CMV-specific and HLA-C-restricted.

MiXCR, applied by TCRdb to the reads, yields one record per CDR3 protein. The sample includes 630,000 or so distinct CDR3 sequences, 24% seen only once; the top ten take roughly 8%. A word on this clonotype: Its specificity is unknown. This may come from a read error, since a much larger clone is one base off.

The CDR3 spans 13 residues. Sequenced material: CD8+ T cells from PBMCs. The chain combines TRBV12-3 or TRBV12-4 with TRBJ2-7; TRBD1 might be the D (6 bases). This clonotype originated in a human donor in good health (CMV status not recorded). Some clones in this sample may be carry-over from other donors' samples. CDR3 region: CASRDSSSYEPYV. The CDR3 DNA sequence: TGTGCCAGCAGGGACAGCAGCTCCTACGAGCCGTACGTC.